Presented here are 8 T cell receptor beta chains from one specimen sequenced in a study of blood T cell repertoires in COVID-19. Clones were read by immunoSEQ multiplex PCR, and TCRdb kept only the in-frame ones, dropping some. The data contain 150,000 to 250,000 clones, around 94% of them singletons. The specimen sequenced was peripheral blood. Every receptor here comes from a man between 25 and 39 years old with COVID-19, enrolled during active disease.

The genes are TRBV19 and TRBJ2-1; TRBD2 might be the D (6 bases). CDR3 length: 17 amino acids. V was cut by 5 bases and J by 0 bases, with 17 bases left in between. CDR1 is LNHDA and CDR2 is SQIVND in the germline V gene (reference sequence). CDR3 sequence: CASSSNPLGSSYNEQFF. For the CDR3, the DNA is TGTGCCAGTAGTTCAAATCCCCTCGGGAGCTCCTACAATGAGCAGTTCTTC. The full variable domain, with the rest looked up from reference TRBV19 and TRBJ2-1, is DGGITQSPKYLFRKEGQNVTLSCEQNLNHDAMYWYRQDPGQGLRLIYYSQIVNDFQKGDIAEGYSVSREKKESFPLTVTSAQKNPTAFYLCASSSNPLGSSYNEQFFGPGTRLTVL.

The chain joins TRBV10-3 to TRBJ1-5; no firm D call. Germline V gene lookup returns CDR1 ENHRY and CDR2 SYGVKD. This CDR3 region has 14 residues. The V end lost 0 bases, the J end lost 4 bases, and 7 bases lay between the germline ends. CDR3 residues: CAISESGGNQPQHF. DNA for the CDR3: TGTGCCATCAGTGAGTCCGGAGGGAATCAGCCCCAGCATTTT.

V and J are TRBV29-1 and TRBJ1-1; a weak D match, TRBD1 (5 bases). The CDR3 covers 13 residues. CDR1 is SQVTM, CDR2 ANQGSEA, per germline. The ends were cut back, 4 bases at V and 11 bases at J, with 20 bases in the middle. CDR3 DNA sequence: TGCAGCGTTGGCAGGGCCGGCCCAATTACGGCTTTCTTT. It encodes CSVGRAGPITAFF.

The chain has TRBV9 and TRBJ2-1; D is possibly TRBD2 (6 bases). The V end was cut by 0 bases, the J end by 8 bases, with 15 bases between. Per germline, CDR1 SGDLS and CDR2 YYNGEE. This CDR3 is built from 15 residues. The CDR3 spells CASSVALEGGDEQFF. The CDR3, as DNA: TGTGCCAGCAGCGTAGCATTGGAGGGTGGCGATGAGCAGTTCTTC. Full variable domain (remainder filled in from reference TRBV9 and TRBJ2-1): DSGVTQTPKHLITATGQRVTLRCSPRSGDLSVYWYQQSLDQGLQFLIQYYNGEERAKGNILERFSAQQFPDLHSELNLSSLELGDSALYFCASSVALEGGDEQFFGPGTRLTVL.

The chain is built from TRBV2 and TRBJ1-1, with a weak D call TRBD1 (6 bases). The CDR3 loop spans 14 amino acids. Germline CDR1 is SNHLY and CDR2 is FYNNEI. The germline V and J ends were trimmed by 7 bases and 5 bases, with 17 bases remaining between them. Here the CDR3 DNA reads TGTGCCAGCATCGAGGGGGGGATGAGGACTGAAGCTTTCTTT. The encoded protein is CASIEGGMRTEAFF. Combining the CDR3 with reference TRBV2 and TRBJ1-1 gives the whole variable domain EPEVTQTPSHQVTQMGQEVILRCVPISNHLYFYWYRQILGQKVEFLVSFYNNEISEKSEIFDDQFSVERPDGSNFTLKIRSTKLEDSAMYFCASIEGGMRTEAFFGQGTRLTVV.

This clone was picked up one time. V is TRBV6-5 and J is TRBJ1-4, with TRBD1 identical over 10 bases. Germline V gene sequence: CDR1 MNHEY, CDR2 SVGAGI. J was trimmed by 6 bases and V by 2 bases; bases with no gene match: 6. The CDR3 loop spans 16 amino acids. The CDR3 sequence is CASSYGTGEGDEKLFF. The CDR3 DNA is TGTGCCAGCAGTTACGGGACAGGGGAAGGTGATGAAAAACTGTTTTTT.

V gene TRBV6-6 combines with J gene TRBJ1-1; D perhaps matches TRBD1 (6 bases). This CDR3 contains 14 residues. V lost 7 bases and J 3 bases, leaving 15 bases between the germline ends. In germline, CDR1 is MNHNY, CDR2 SVGAGI (reference sequence). CDR3 nucleotide sequence: TGTGCCAGCACCCATGGTGGGGGCTACACTGAAGCTTTCTTT. Translation gives CASTHGGGYTEAFF.

The V call is TRBV9, the J call TRBJ2-3, with a weak D call TRBD1 (6 bases). CDR1 is SGDLS and CDR2 is YYNGEE in the germline V gene. The CDR3 is made up of 13 amino acids. Trimming cost V 2 bases and J 3 bases, with 7 bases left between them. The CDR3 nucleotides are TGTGCCAGCAGCGTCCAGGGGACAGATACGCAGTATTTT. It is translated as CASSVQGTDTQYF.